The 28 T cell receptor beta chains below all came from one sample that was sequenced in a study of CD8+ T cells in alopecia areata. RNA, once extracted, was reverse transcribed into cDNA for use as the sequencing template. Profiled with immunoSEQ multiplex PCR; TCRdb holds only in-frame clones, not every one. The sample includes 110,000 or so clones, 56% of them seen just once. Treatment: oral pan-JAK inhibitor, 5-10 mg twice daily. The sample in question was CD4+ T cells sorted from blood, obtained at week 24, from a patient treated with tofacitinib. These receptors were obtained from a human donor with alopecia areata.

This chain joins TRBV7-9 and TRBJ1-1, with D possibly TRBD1 on 6 matching bases. This CDR3 has 15 residues. V was pared by 5 bases and J by 1 base, with 14 bases between. CDR1 and CDR2 (germline): SEHNR, FQNEAQ (reference sequence). DNA of the CDR3: TGTGCCAGCAGCATACCCGGGACATCGAACACTGAAGCTTTCTTT. Protein product: CASSIPGTSNTEAFF.

This chain uses TRBV30 with TRBJ2-5; D might be TRBD1 or TRBD2, each matching 6 bases. The CDR3 runs 13 residues. CDR1 GTSNPN and CDR2 SVGIG come from the germline V gene (reference sequence). V lost 1 base to trimming and J lost 5 bases, with 11 bases between them. Here the CDR3 DNA reads TGTGCCTGGAGTGCACGGGGGCGCGAGACCCAGTACTTC. This sequence encodes CAWSARGRETQYF.

This clone was counted a single time. The chain uses TRBV5-1 and TRBJ1-4; D is uncertain. Germline V lookup: CDR1 SGHRS, CDR2 YFSETQ. V was pared by 6 bases and J by 6 bases, with 15 bases between. This CDR3 comprises 14 residues. The CDR3 here is CASNIGGTDEKLFF. CDR3 DNA: TGCGCCAGCAACATCGGTGGCACAGATGAAAAACTGTTTTTT. Based on the CDR3 plus reference TRBV5-1 and TRBJ1-4, the full variable domain is KAGVTQTPRYLIKTRGQQVTLSCSPISGHRSVSWYQQTPGQGLQFLFEYFSETQRNKGNFPGRFSGRQFSNSRSEMNVSTLELGDSALYLCASNIGGTDEKLFFGSGTQLSVL.

This rearrangement joins TRBV5-1 to TRBJ2-5, with 11 nucleotides matching TRBD2. Trimming cost V 0 bases and J 6 bases; bases outside gene matches: 4. This CDR3 spans 15 amino acids. Germline CDR1 and CDR2: SGHRS and YFSETQ. The CDR3 bases are TGCGCCAGCAGCTTGGCGGGACTAGCGGCCCAGACCCAGTACTTC. Residues: CASSLAGLAAQTQYF.

The chain uses TRBV10-3 and TRBJ2-7; a weak D match, TRBD1 (6 bases). The CDR3 loop spans 12 amino acids. Germline V gene lookup returns CDR1 ENHRY and CDR2 SYGVKD. The V and J ends lost 3 bases and 6 bases respectively, with 9 bases between them. The CDR3: CAISEQGREQYF. The CDR3 region has the DNA TGTGCCATCAGTGAACAGGGACGCGAGCAGTACTTC.

This clone showed up just a few times. The chain links TRBV7-2 to TRBJ2-5; D is uncertain. The V gene lost 1 base and the J gene lost 3 bases, with 6 bases spanning the gap. Germline V gene data show CDR1 as SGHTA and CDR2 as FQGNSA. The length of the CDR3 is 13 residues. CDR3 DNA: TGTGCCAGCAGCTTAGGGGTCAAAGAGACCCAGTACTTC. Translating it yields CASSLGVKETQYF.

This clone showed up just a few times. The genes are TRBV10-3 and TRBJ1-6; 8 bases fit TRBD1. Trimming took 10 bases from V and 7 from J; bases not matched to a gene: 6. This CDR3 is 13 amino acids long. The germline V gene encodes CDR1 ENHRY and CDR2 SYGVKD. The CDR3 DNA reads TGTGCCACCCAGGGGGCTCTAAATTCACCCCTCCACTTT. It is translated as CATQGALNSPLHF.

This chain connects TRBV7-3 to TRBJ1-6; D call uncertain. The CDR3 length is 13 residues. Germline V lookup: CDR1 SGHTA, CDR2 FQGTGA. With 5 bases removed from V and 8 bases from J, the gap between germline ends came to 10 bases. The CDR3, as DNA: TGTGCCAGCAGCCAAATTCAGGATTCACCCCTCCACTTT. It yields the protein CASSQIQDSPLHF.

The sample holds a few counts of this clone. This chain joins TRBV18 and TRBJ2-3; TRBD1 might be the D (5 bases). The V end lost 3 bases, the J end lost 1 base, and 8 bases lay between the germline ends. The CDR3 runs to 14 residues. Germline V gives CDR1 KGHSH, CDR2 LQKENI. The CDR3 loop is CASSPGLGTDTQYF. CDR3 coding DNA: TGTGCCAGCTCACCGGGGCTCGGCACAGATACGCAGTATTTT.

This clone was counted a few times. The chain combines TRBV7-9 with TRBJ2-3; tentative D call: TRBD2 (5 bases). Germline assignment: CDR1 SEHNR and CDR2 FQNEAQ (reference sequence). The CDR3 is made up of 14 amino acids. The V end was cut by 2 bases, the J end by 4 bases, with 10 bases between. CDR3 coding DNA: TGTGCCAGCAGCTTACGGGATGGCGCAGATACGCAGTATTTT. This gives the protein CASSLRDGADTQYF.

There are a few counts of this clone. V and J are TRBV29-1 and TRBJ2-5; D is possibly TRBD2 (5 bases). CDR3 length: 13 residues. Germline V gene lookup returns CDR1 SQVTM and CDR2 ANQGSEA. V gave up 6 bases and J gave up 4 bases, with 15 bases separating them. CDR3 amino acids: CSVGSGVRETQYF. CDR3 bases: TGCAGCGTCGGCTCCGGGGTTAGAGAGACCCAGTACTTC.

The chain combines TRBV2 with TRBJ2-7; 7 bases align to TRBD2. The V and J ends lost 6 bases and 2 bases, in that order; junction bases with no gene match: 7. The CDR3 is made up of 14 amino acids. Germline V gene data show CDR1 as SNHLY and CDR2 as FYNNEI. The CDR3 sequence: CASRGLGGTYEQYF. CDR3 DNA: TGTGCCAGCAGAGGCCTCGGGGGGACCTACGAGCAGTACTTC.

The V gene is TRBV30, the J gene TRBJ1-1, with D uncertain. V lost 5 bases and J 1 base, leaving 11 bases between the germline ends. This CDR3 has 13 amino acids. Germline CDR1 and CDR2: GTSNPN and SVGIG (reference sequence). The CDR3 loop reads CAWWLLSNTEAFF. In nucleotides, the CDR3 is TGTGCCTGGTGGCTTCTGTCGAACACTGAAGCTTTCTTT.

V gene TRBV4-1 combines with J gene TRBJ2-3, with D possibly matching TRBD2 (5 bases). The CDR3 is made up of 15 amino acids. The ends were cut back, 7 bases at V and 0 bases at J, with 14 bases in the middle. Per germline, CDR1 MGHRA and CDR2 YSYEKL. The CDR3 DNA is TGCGCCAGCAACAAGCGGATGACTAGCACAGATACGCAGTATTTT. As protein: CASNKRMTSTDTQYF.

To note about this clone: Other DNA sequences in the sample encode the same CDR3. The J gene is TRBJ2-3, the V gene TRBV30; D ambiguous. Trimming left V 4 bases short and J 3 bases short, with 5 bases between. Germline CDR1 is GTSNPN and CDR2 is SVGIG (reference sequence). The CDR3 sequence is 11 residues long. The CDR3 loop reads CAWTLTDTQYF. Written as DNA, the CDR3 is TGTGCCTGGACGCTTACAGATACGCAGTATTTT.

With respect to this clone: One end of the junction fails to match germline, which may point to a read error. The chain employs TRBV30 and TRBJ1-1; no firm D call. The CDR3 spans 13 residues. CDR1 is GTSNPN, CDR2 SVGIG, per germline (reference sequence). Written as DNA, the CDR3 is TGTGCCCGGAGTGGTCAGGCGAACACTGAAGCTTTCTTT. As protein: CARSGQANTEAFF.

A few counts support this clone. The chain recombines TRBV5-1 with TRBJ2-7, with D perhaps matching TRBD1 (6 bases). Germline V gives CDR1 SGHRS, CDR2 YFSETQ. The V and J ends lost 10 bases and 1 base respectively, with 18 bases between them. This CDR3 has 14 amino acids. CDR3 bases: TGCGCCTGCCGAAGGACAGCGACTTCCTACGAGCAGTACTTC. Amino acids: CACRRTATSYEQYF.

This clone was counted between two and nine times. The chain recombines TRBV6-5 with TRBJ2-7, with D possibly matching TRBD1 (6 bases). The CDR3 totals 13 residues. The germline V gene has CDR1 MNHEY and CDR2 SVGAGI. V lost 6 bases and J 4 bases, leaving 13 bases between the germline ends. The chain's CDR3 is CASSRTVGYEQYF. The DNA for the CDR3 is TGTGCCAGCAGCAGGACAGTAGGTTACGAGCAGTACTTC.

This clone has just a few counts. The rearrangement joins TRBV6-6 to TRBJ2-7; 8 positions match TRBD1. This CDR3 is built from 14 residues. Trimming at V came to 4 bases and at J to 7 bases, leaving 9 bases not matched to a gene. CDR1 MNHNY and CDR2 SVGAGI come from the germline V gene (reference sequence). CDR3 region: CASSSSRTGTEQYF. DNA of the CDR3: TGTGCCAGCAGTTCTTCCCGGACAGGGACGGAGCAGTACTTC.

This clone has a single count. The chain has TRBV30 and TRBJ2-7, with no clear D. V lost 3 bases to trimming and J lost 3 bases, with 12 bases between them. Germline CDR1 GTSNPN, CDR2 SVGIG (reference sequence). The CDR3 length is 13 residues. CDR3 DNA: TGTGCCTGGAGGGAACCCCTACACTACGAGCAGTACTTC. Translated, it gives CAWREPLHYEQYF.

V usage is TRBV30 and J usage is TRBJ2-4; possibly TRBD2 for D (5 bases). The V gene lost 3 bases and the J gene lost 0 bases, with 6 bases spanning the gap. CDR3 size: 13 residues. CDR1 is GTSNPN and CDR2 is SVGIG in the germline V gene (reference sequence). The CDR3 nucleotides read TGTGCCTGGAGCGGGGTAGCCAAAAACATTCAGTACTTC. Translation gives CAWSGVAKNIQYF. The entire variable domain, with the rest obtained from reference TRBV30 and TRBJ2-4, is as follows: SQTIHQWPATLVQPVGSPLSLECTVEGTSNPNLYWYRQAAGRGLQLLFYSVGIGQISSEVPQNLSASRPQDRQFILSSKKLLLSDSGFYLCAWSGVAKNIQYFGAGTRLSVL.

The chain employs TRBV5-1 and TRBJ2-2; 7 bases align to TRBD1. The germline CDR1 and CDR2 sequences are SGHRS and YFSETQ. The CDR3 sequence is 15 residues long. V lost 1 base, J lost 5 bases, and 5 bases stayed unmatched. CDR3 in DNA: TGCGCCAGCAGCTTGACAGGGGCCCCTACCGGGGAGCTGTTTTTT. Protein product: CASSLTGAPTGELFF.

This clone appeared a few times. CDR3 nucleotide sequence: TGTGCCAGCAGCTTAAGGGACAGAGTTCAAGAGACCCAGTACTTC. Amino acid sequence: CASSLRDRVQETQYF. The gene calls are TRBV7-9 and TRBJ2-5; TRBD1 aligns across 7 bases. The CDR3 has 15 residues. Germline loops: CDR1 SEHNR, CDR2 FQNEAQ (reference sequence). The trim removed 2 bases at V and 2 bases at J, leaving 5 bases unmatched.

The count of this clone is one. The chain joins TRBV19 to TRBJ2-4; no clear D. CDR1 is LNHDA, CDR2 SQIVND, per germline (reference sequence). This CDR3 spans 16 amino acids. Trimming pared 5 bases from V and 0 bases from J, leaving 14 bases between. CDR3 residues: CASSESSLLAKNIQYF. CDR3 nucleotides: TGTGCCAGTAGTGAGTCCAGCCTACTAGCCAAAAACATTCAGTACTTC.

The chain combines TRBV5-1 with TRBJ1-2; the match to TRBD1 covers 8 bases. The germline V gene has CDR1 SGHRS and CDR2 YFSETQ. V gave up 0 bases and J gave up 6 bases; unmatched junction bases: 4. The CDR3 runs 14 residues. The CDR3 region has the DNA TGCGCCAGCAGCTTGGAGACAGGGGTAAATGGCTACACCTTC. This codes for CASSLETGVNGYTF. The variable domain in full, with the rest retrieved from reference TRBV5-1 and TRBJ1-2, is KAGVTQTPRYLIKTRGQQVTLSCSPISGHRSVSWYQQTPGQGLQFLFEYFSETQRNKGNFPGRFSGRQFSNSRSEMNVSTLELGDSALYLCASSLETGVNGYTFGSGTRLTVV.

The V and J genes are TRBV25-1 and TRBJ1-1, with D possibly TRBD1 on 5 matching bases. The CDR3 consists of 13 residues. Germline CDR1 MGHDK, CDR2 SYGVNS. Trimming removed 1 base from V and 10 bases from J, with 13 bases in between. The CDR3 DNA reads as TGTGCCAGCAGTGAATCCTCTCAGGGACGAGCTTTCTTT. Protein: CASSESSQGRAFF.

This clone was found a few times. The chain combines TRBV2 with TRBJ2-7; TRBD1 aligns across 7 bases. Germline V gene lookup returns CDR1 SNHLY and CDR2 FYNNEI. V shed 2 bases and J 2 bases; nucleotides not matched to a gene: 3. This CDR3 has 14 amino acids. The chain's CDR3 is CASSERQGPYEQYF. As DNA, the CDR3 is TGTGCCAGCAGTGAAAGACAGGGCCCCTACGAGCAGTACTTC.

This clone was recorded once. This chain uses TRBV7-2 with TRBJ1-2; no clear D gene. CDR3 length equals 13 residues. Germline CDR1 SGHTA, CDR2 FQGNSA. Between the trimmed V and J ends, which lost 2 bases and 4 bases, there was a span of 8 bases. CDR3 region: CASSLPLIYGYTF. The CDR3 DNA reads TGTGCCAGCAGCTTACCTCTCATCTATGGCTACACCTTC.